This T cell receptor beta chain was identified during a study of cytomegalovirus exposure and HLA in healthy donors. Overall study findings and caveats: Excluded were some V segments that proved indistinguishable, including TRBV6-2 and TRBV6-3.

A multiplex PCR was run with 60 Vbeta primers and 13 Jbeta primers. Assay used: immunoSEQ multiplex PCR; TCRdb lists only in-frame clones, some missing. This sample has 150,000 to 200,000 clones, with about three quarters found just once. As regards this clone: Its antigen is unknown.

Germline-derived CDR1 and CDR2 are MNHNS and SASEGT. This CDR3 is 14 amino acids long. The junction had 6 bases not matched to a gene; V was cut back by 7 bases and J by 1 base. Input material: PBMCs. This rearrangement joins TRBV6-1 to TRBJ2-7; 8 bases map to TRBD1. The TCR comes from a girl between 5 and 17 years old in good health and CMV-seronegative. In nucleotides, the CDR3 is TGTGCCAGCATTATTGGACAGGGTTCCTACGAGCAGTACTTC. This encodes CASIIGQGSYEQYF.